These T cell receptor beta chains were read from a single sample in a study of blood T cell repertoires in COVID-19. Only in-frame clones appear in the TCRdb table, and some are missing; sequencing was by immunoSEQ multiplex PCR. This sample has around 260,000 clones, with roughly 84% found just once. The sample comprised peripheral blood. These receptors came from a human donor with COVID-19, enrolled during active disease. The donor label of this sample is uncertain. Both conserved end residues are part of each CDR3. The D gene is left open where the match is weak. Clone size is given for some rows only: seen once, a few or many times, or a class if the clone is expanded.

v_call,clone_size,d_call,j_call,cdr3_aa,cdr3_nt
TRBV10-3,.,TRBD1,TRBJ1-6,CAISPGGQGNSPLHF,TGTGCCATCAGTCCAGGGGGGCAGGGTAATTCACCCCTCCACTTT
TRBV19,few,.,TRBJ2-7,CASSPLPGQSYEQYF,TGTGCCAGTAGTCCCCTCCCCGGACAGTCCTACGAGCAGTACTTC
TRBV24-1,.,.,TRBJ2-3,CATREGGDITDTQYF,TGTGCCACCAGGGAGGGCGGCGATATCACAGATACGCAGTATTTT
TRBV28,few,TRBD1,TRBJ1-2,CASTRQGLSTGYTF,TGTGCCAGCACCAGACAGGGGTTATCTACTGGCTACACCTTC
TRBV5-1,.,.,TRBJ1-2,CASSLVAGLGYTF,TGCGCCAGCAGCTTGGTGGCAGGACTAGGCTACACCTTC
TRBV18,.,.,TRBJ1-1,CASSPVGAEAFF,TGTGCCAGCTCACCCGTCGGGGCTGAAGCTTTCTTT
TRBV6-6,.,TRBD1,TRBJ1-2,CASSVTGTGGNYGYTF,TGTGCCAGCAGTGTAACCGGGACAGGGGGCAACTATGGCTACACCTTC
TRBV12-3/TRBV12-4,.,.,TRBJ2-7,CASSPAGTYEQYF,TGTGCCAGCAGCCCGGCGGGAACGTACGAGCAGTACTTC
TRBV9,.,TRBD2,TRBJ2-7,CASSPFSGRRYEQYF,TGTGCCAGCAGTCCTTTTAGCGGGAGAAGGTACGAGCAGTACTTC
TRBV11-2,.,TRBD1,TRBJ2-1,CASSLGQGGLGLNEQFF,TGTGCCAGCAGCTTGGGACAGGGAGGGCTCGGGTTGAATGAGCAGTTCTTC
TRBV7-3,.,TRBD2,TRBJ2-1,CASSLRRGTSGSMNEQFF,TGTGCCAGCAGCTTAAGACGTGGGACTAGCGGGAGTATGAATGAGCAGTTCTTC
TRBV30,.,.,TRBJ1-1,CAFHPDSMNTEAFF,TGTGCTTTCCACCCGGATAGCATGAACACTGAAGCTTTCTTT
TRBV7-3,.,TRBD2,TRBJ2-1,CASTPGLAGNEQFF,TGTGCCAGCACTCCCGGACTAGCTGGCAATGAGCAGTTCTTC
TRBV6-5,once,.,TRBJ1-1,CASSYITGNTEAFF,TGTGCCAGCAGTTACATCACAGGGAACACTGAAGCTTTCTTT
TRBV3-1/TRBV3-2,.,.,TRBJ2-3,CASSLRGSTDTQYF,TGTGCCAGCAGCCTCCGGGGAAGCACAGATACGCAGTATTTT
TRBV27,.,.,TRBJ1-3,CASSWRGGGISGNTIYF,TGTGCCAGCAGTTGGCGGGGAGGGGGGATCTCTGGAAACACCATATATTTT
TRBV5-1,once,.,TRBJ1-3,CASSLNRDSGNTIYF,TGCGCCAGCAGCTTAAACAGGGACTCTGGAAACACCATATATTTT
TRBV5-4,.,TRBD2,TRBJ2-1,CASSTGLAGYNEQFF,TGTGCCAGCAGCACGGGACTAGCGGGTTACAATGAGCAGTTCTTC
TRBV29-1,.,TRBD2,TRBJ2-1,CSVSGTSVYNEQFF,TGCAGCGTTTCTGGGACTAGCGTCTACAATGAGCAGTTCTTC
TRBV7-2,.,TRBD2,TRBJ2-5,CASQREGRQETQYF,TGTGCCAGCCAGCGGGAGGGCCGGCAAGAGACCCAGTACTTC
TRBV18,.,.,TRBJ2-1,CASSPSLGQSYNEQFF,TGTGCCAGCTCACCTTCTTTGGGACAATCCTACAATGAGCAGTTCTTC
TRBV9,few,.,TRBJ2-2,CASSVARGYTGELFF,TGTGCCAGCAGCGTAGCCCGAGGGTACACCGGGGAGCTGTTTTTT
TRBV27,.,.,TRBJ1-5,CASSPGRAQPQHF,TGTGCCAGCAGCCCCGGGAGGGCCCAGCCCCAGCATTTT
TRBV28,once,TRBD2,TRBJ2-1,CASSIAGGGYNEQFF,TGTGCCAGCAGCATAGCGGGGGGGGGCTACAATGAGCAGTTCTTC